Below are 18 T cell receptor beta chains sequenced from a single sample in a study of cytomegalovirus exposure and HLA in healthy donors. Generated by immunoSEQ multiplex PCR, the TCRdb table keeps only in-frame clones and is missing some. The sample has 220,000 or so clones; about nine tenths are singletons. Sequences were obtained from PBMCs. All receptors derive from a woman between 18 and 29 years old in good health and CMV-seropositive.

The CDR3 nucleotides are TGTGCCAGCAGTTTAGTTACAGGGGGCCCTGAGACCCAGTACTTC. Protein product: CASSLVTGGPETQYF. The chain carries TRBV27 and TRBJ2-5, with 9 bases matching TRBD1. The CDR3 sequence is 15 residues long. Germline V lookup: CDR1 MNHEY, CDR2 SMNVEV (reference sequence). The V segment lost 2 bases and the J segment 5 bases; nucleotides outside the gene matches: 6.

The chain uses TRBV28 and TRBJ2-7, with D perhaps matching TRBD1 (5 bases). V lost 7 bases and J 2 bases, leaving 18 bases between the germline ends. The length of the CDR3 is 15 residues. Germline values: CDR1 MDHEN, CDR2 SYDVKM. CDR3 bases: TGTGCCAGCAAAGAGCTGGGGCTAAACCCCTACGAGCAGTACTTC. This translates into CASKELGLNPYEQYF.

The V and J genes are TRBV6-1 and TRBJ2-7, with 7 bases that match TRBD2. V lost 2 bases to trimming and J lost 5 bases; unmatched junction nucleotides: 9. The CDR3 spans 15 residues. Germline V gene lookup returns CDR1 MNHNS and CDR2 SASEGT. The CDR3 loop is CASSETRREYDEQYF. The CDR3 DNA reads as TGTGCCAGCAGTGAAACCCGGCGGGAGTACGACGAGCAGTACTTC.

This chain links TRBV7-2 with TRBJ2-2; D gene uncertain. The germline gives CDR1 SGHTA, CDR2 FQGNSA. V was cut by 4 bases and J by 0 bases, with 12 bases left in between. The CDR3 covers 16 residues. CDR3 DNA: TGTGCCAGCAGCTACCGACTGGTAACGAACACCGGGGAGCTGTTTTTT. This encodes CASSYRLVTNTGELFF.

The genes are TRBV28 and TRBJ2-7, with D maybe TRBD1 (5 bases). Trimming removed 3 bases from V and 2 bases from J, with 14 bases in between. The CDR3 is made up of 15 amino acids. Germline V gene data show CDR1 as MDHEN and CDR2 as SYDVKM. As DNA, the CDR3 is TGTGCCAGCAGTTTCATGGGCTCGACAGCCTACGAGCAGTACTTC. This gives the protein CASSFMGSTAYEQYF.

This chain connects TRBV28 to TRBJ1-1; maybe TRBD1 (5 bases). This CDR3 spans 13 amino acids. V lost 8 bases, J lost 4 bases, and 14 bases lay in between. CDR1 and CDR2 from the germline V gene are MDHEN and SYDVKM. In nucleotides, the CDR3 is TGTGCCAGCGGCGGACAACGTGGCACTGAAGCTTTCTTT. Residues: CASGGQRGTEAFF.

The chain recombines TRBV27 with TRBJ2-3, with a tentative D call TRBD2 (5 bases). The CDR3 covers 14 residues. The V gene lost 6 bases and the J gene lost 7 bases, with 17 bases spanning the gap. Germline loops: CDR1 MNHEY, CDR2 SMNVEV (reference sequence). DNA for the CDR3: TGTGCCAGCAGCCCATGGGGAGAGGCGAATACGCAGTATTTT. The encoded protein is CASSPWGEANTQYF.

This clone was counted a single time. This rearrangement joins TRBV19 to TRBJ1-1; D possibly corresponds to TRBD1 (6 bases). From germline, CDR1 is LNHDA and CDR2 SQIVND (reference sequence). V lost 1 base and J 7 bases, leaving 10 bases between the germline ends. The CDR3 loop spans 13 amino acids. The CDR3 bases are TGTGCCAGTAGTATAGGGGGACAACTTGAAGCTTTCTTT. Translating gives CASSIGGQLEAFF.

The V and J genes are TRBV14 and TRBJ2-7; maybe TRBD2 (6 bases). V was trimmed by 4 bases and J by 6 bases, leaving 22 bases between them. The CDR3 loop spans 16 amino acids. Germline V gene sequence: CDR1 SGHDN, CDR2 FVKESK. CDR3 region: CASSRRGGAGLSEQYF. For the CDR3, the DNA is TGTGCCAGCAGCCGAAGGGGCGGGGCAGGGTTAAGCGAGCAGTACTTC.

The rearrangement uses TRBV15 and TRBJ1-5, with TRBD1 identical over 10 bases. With 1 base clipped from V and 1 base from J, the junction kept 1 base outside the gene matches. CDR3 length: 16 residues. Germline CDR1 and CDR2: LNHNV and YYDKDF (reference sequence). The CDR3 sequence: CATSRVGQGSNQPQHF. CDR3 nucleotide sequence: TGTGCCACCAGCAGAGTGGGACAGGGGAGCAATCAGCCCCAGCATTTT.

The rearrangement links TRBV2 to TRBJ1-1; TRBD1 matches 7 bases. The CDR3 loop spans 16 amino acids. The germline V gene encodes CDR1 SNHLY and CDR2 FYNNEI. The J segment lost 0 bases and the V segment lost 5 bases, leaving 9 bases of the junction unmatched. CDR3 amino acids: CASSSGQLLMNTEAFF. In DNA form, the CDR3 reads TGTGCCAGCAGTTCGGGACAGCTACTAATGAACACTGAAGCTTTCTTT.

This chain uses TRBV25-1 with TRBJ2-1; TRBD2 matches 9 bases. From germline, CDR1 is MGHDK and CDR2 SYGVNS. The CDR3 loop spans 16 amino acids. V gave up 1 base and J gave up 8 bases; unmatched junction bases: 9. The CDR3 loop is CASSEWGSGSRYEQFF. CDR3 in DNA: TGTGCCAGCAGTGAATGGGGTAGCGGGAGTAGGTATGAGCAGTTCTTC.

This chain links TRBV28 with TRBJ2-7, with D perhaps TRBD2 (6 bases). The CDR3 runs 14 residues. In germline, CDR1 is MDHEN, CDR2 SYDVKM. Trimming removed 4 bases at V and 2 bases at J, with 12 bases between. CDR3 in DNA: TGTGCCAGCAGTTCCCCGGAGGGCCCCTACGAGCAGTACTTC. Protein product: CASSSPEGPYEQYF.

V usage is TRBV4-2 and J usage is TRBJ2-7, with D maybe TRBD2 (6 bases). The ends were cut back, 1 base at V and 2 bases at J, with 18 bases in the middle. Germline-derived CDR1 and CDR2 are LGHNA and YNFKEQ. The CDR3 is made up of 17 amino acids. CDR3 loop: CASSQGLPGSHTYEQYF. CDR3 nucleotide sequence: TGTGCCAGCAGCCAAGGGTTGCCCGGGAGCCACACCTACGAGCAGTACTTC.

The rearrangement joins TRBV30 to TRBJ1-1; D is ambiguous. This CDR3 is 14 amino acids long. V lost 1 base and J lost 3, with 12 bases in between. Germline CDR1 reads GTSNPN; CDR2 reads SVGIG (reference sequence). CDR3 residues: CAWSEEGRYTEAFF. The CDR3 coding sequence is TGTGCCTGGAGTGAAGAGGGTCGCTACACTGAAGCTTTCTTT.

J is TRBJ2-2 and V is TRBV28, with 7 bases matching TRBD2. The CDR3 runs to 16 residues. The germline CDR1 and CDR2 sequences are MDHEN and SYDVKM. V was pared by 3 bases and J by 9 bases, with 13 bases of the junction left unmatched. The CDR3 DNA is TGTGCCAGCAGTTTGGCGGGAGTTAAGGGTAGCAGGGAGCTGTTTTTT. Its translation is CASSLAGVKGSRELFF.

The chain recombines TRBV18 with TRBJ1-5; D remains ambiguous. Per the germline V gene, CDR1 is KGHSH and CDR2 is LQKENI. The CDR3 extends over 15 amino acids. The V and J ends lost 1 base and 3 bases respectively, with 10 bases between them. CDR3 amino acids: CASSPQRHPNQPQHF. DNA of the CDR3: TGTGCCAGCTCACCACAGAGACACCCCAATCAGCCCCAGCATTTT.

The chain carries TRBV19 and TRBJ2-3, with a weak D call TRBD1 (7 bases). The CDR3 contains 14 residues. V lost 5 bases to trimming and J lost 2 bases, with 11 bases between them. Germline loops: CDR1 LNHDA, CDR2 SQIVND (reference sequence). Written as DNA, the CDR3 is TGTGCCAGTAGTGGGGGGACAGCCACAGATACGCAGTATTTT. This translates into CASSGGTATDTQYF.